This T cell receptor (beta chain) was observed in a study of monozygotic twins with inflammatory bowel disease. Study conclusions and caveats: Clonotype sharing was lower in IBD patients than healthy twins, most markedly with disease activity. Support for any single strong IBD-associated signal or clonotype was not found.

Details on this clonotype: Its cognate antigen is unknown.

Germline CDR1 and CDR2: MNHEY and SVGAGI. The CDR3 extends over 11 amino acids. Collection of a roughly 2.5 ml blood sample took place per donor. Investigators extracted total RNA from whole blood and did not sort T cells. One entry per CDR3 protein, without DNA, is what TCRdb gives after re-calling the 5' RACE reads. This listing includes under 130,000 distinct CDR3 sequences. This chain uses TRBV6-5 with TRBJ2-7. The clonotype was recovered from a human donor with ulcerative colitis or Crohn's disease, or a healthy co-twin of an affected twin (not recorded which). The sequencing sample was made of blood. The CDR3 loop reads CATSNSYEQYF.